This TCR beta chain is drawn from a study of CD8 T cells in ankylosing spondylitis (dated by TCRdb to 2016 to 2017). Study-level background: T cell receptor beta repertoires were profiled in healthy donors and ankylosing spondylitis patients so that disease-linked TCR variants could be found. In total, the full study cohort was made up of 110 or so healthy donors and about two dozen ankylosing spondylitis patients. Samples of peripheral blood were taken, and for ankylosing spondylitis patients, synovial fluid was collected as well.

Looking up the germline V gene (reference sequence) yields CDR1 DFQATT and CDR2 SNEGSKA. Trimming costs V 0 bases and J 7 bases, and their ends lie 15 bases apart. The CDR3, cysteine through phenylalanine, is 14 amino acids long. The sequence is cut down to CDR3 DNA, 42 bases in frame from base 1. About this clonotype itself: Its antigen has not been determined. Base qualities are missing; no much larger clone stands one base away.

Study-level results and caveats: Significant enrichment of the disease-linked clones was reported in matched synovial fluid samples from ankylosing spondylitis patients. The disease-linked clones showed a CD8+ phenotype and occurred at relatively low frequencies in peripheral blood. Some of the motif variants had been reported before in the synovial fluid and blood of reactive arthritis patients, a finding that suggests common disease-initiation mechanisms. A TCR beta motif made up of eight or nine highly homologous amino acid variants appeared to be characteristic of blood from ankylosing spondylitis patients.

TCRdb lists the instrument as Illumina HiSeq 2500. Quantitative 5'-RACE with molecular barcodes was used to prepare TCR beta libraries. The study's own analysis went as follows. A new computational method, built on a probabilistic model of VDJ rearrangement, was used to identify disease-linked TCR variants. TCRdb redid the processing of the public reads, applying fastp at Q25 and MiXCR, and retained in-frame beta chains. Records with the same CDR3 protein are collapsed into one entry carrying the most frequent genes and DNA. V and J calls and clone size were set by TCRdb, not the authors. This sample lists hundreds of thousands of distinct CDR3 sequences; 12% were detected once. The ten largest clones capture roughly 0.51% of the sample.

The clonotype originates from a male donor with ankylosing spondylitis. Material: blood, either unsorted or a sorted T cell fraction (not recorded which). In this chain, TRBV20-1 is recombined with TRBJ1-1, and TRBD1 may be the D gene, going by 5 matching bases. The CDR3 sequence is CSARDGTEESEAFF. The DNA sequence is as follows: TGCAGTGCTAGAGATGGGACCGAGGAAAGTGAAGCTTTCTTT.